This is a list of T cell receptor beta chains from one sample in a study of T cells after yellow fever vaccination. Using its own MiXCR run on the 5' RACE reads, TCRdb lists one record per CDR3 protein. This repertoire shows some 400,000 distinct CDR3 sequences, 15% to 20% found once; its top ten account for around 17%. Sequencing was performed on PBMCs, taken before the yellow fever booster vaccination. Source of these receptors: a man aged 18 to 30 who received the YFV17D yellow fever vaccine. Both conserved end residues are part of each CDR3. Each record gives: J gene, clone size, D gene, V gene, CDR3 protein, CDR3 DNA. D genes are given only for firm matches. Clone sizes are given selectively: once, few, many, or a class where the clone is expanded.

TRBJ2-5	-	-	TRBV7-9	CASSPPLTGRETQYF	TGTGCCAGCAGCCCCCCCTTGACAGGGAGGGAGACCCAGTACTTC
TRBJ1-1	few	-	TRBV29-1	CSVGADRNTEAFF	TGCAGCGTTGGGGCGGACAGGAACACTGAAGCTTTCTTT
TRBJ2-2	-	-	TRBV21-1	CASLGTGHSGELFF	TGTGCCAGCCTCGGGACAGGTCACTCCGGGGAGCTGTTTTTT
TRBJ1-1	-	-	TRBV20-1	CSARIGLNTEAFF	TGCAGTGCTAGGATCGGGTTGAACACTGAAGCTTTCTTT
TRBJ1-2	few	-	TRBV20-1	CSARGVRYGYTF	TGCAGTGCTAGGGGGGTGCGCTATGGCTACACCTTC
TRBJ1-3	-	-	TRBV10-2	CASWSEKTGGGNTIYF	TGCGCCAGCTGGTCTGAAAAGACAGGAGGAGGAAACACCATATATTTT
TRBJ2-1	-	TRBD1	TRBV4-1	CASSQGTGPFLNEQFF	TGCGCCAGCAGCCAAGGGACAGGGCCATTTCTAAATGAGCAGTTCTTC
TRBJ1-5	many	-	TRBV6-2/TRBV6-3	CASSQIHGASNQPQHF	TGTGCCAGCAGTCAGATACACGGGGCGAGCAATCAGCCCCAGCATTTT
TRBJ1-1	few	-	TRBV20-1	CSASQREDTEAFF	TGCAGTGCTAGCCAGAGAGAGGACACTGAAGCTTTCTTT
TRBJ1-1	few	-	TRBV20-1	CSARDDTGVDRMNTEAFF	TGCAGTGCTAGAGACGATACAGGTGTAGACCGTATGAACACTGAAGCTTTCTTT
TRBJ2-7	-	TRBD1	TRBV30	CAWAGTANYEQYF	TGTGCCTGGGCCGGGACAGCTAACTACGAGCAGTACTTC
TRBJ1-4	-	-	TRBV28	CASSLDANEKLFF	TGTGCCAGCAGTTTGGACGCTAATGAAAAACTGTTTTTT
TRBJ2-3	-	-	TRBV9	CASSLGSIPADTQYF	TGTGCCAGCAGCTTAGGATCCATCCCCGCAGATACGCAGTATTTT
TRBJ2-7	few	-	TRBV7-9	CASSYRDSATDEQYF	TGTGCCAGCAGCTACCGGGACTCCGCGACCGACGAGCAGTACTTC
TRBJ1-2	-	TRBD1	TRBV5-1	CASSYGSETGFGYTF	TGCGCCAGCAGCTACGGGTCCGAGACAGGGTTTGGCTACACCTTC
TRBJ2-2	-	-	TRBV28	CASSDDTTVGELFF	TGTGCCAGCAGTGATGATACGACAGTCGGGGAGCTGTTTTTT
TRBJ2-5	-	-	TRBV9	CASSVGAGKETQYF	TGTGCCAGCAGCGTAGGGGCGGGGAAAGAGACCCAGTACTTC
TRBJ2-1	-	TRBD2	TRBV5-1	CASSPGLAGASYNEQFF	TGCGCCAGCAGCCCAGGACTAGCGGGGGCCTCCTACAATGAGCAGTTCTTC
TRBJ1-1	once	-	TRBV21-1	CSTAPAIVTEAFF	TGTTCCACGGCTCCGGCGATAGTCACTGAAGCTTTCTTT
TRBJ1-1	many	-	TRBV20-1	CSARRQANTEAFF	TGCAGTGCTAGAAGACAGGCGAACACTGAAGCTTTCTTT
TRBJ1-1	-	-	TRBV29-1	CSGTRTAMNTEAFF	TGCAGCGGTACGAGGACAGCGATGAACACTGAAGCTTTCTTT
TRBJ2-5	-	-	TRBV7-8	CASSLDGGNQETQYF	TGTGCCAGCAGCTTAGACGGGGGAAACCAAGAGACCCAGTACTTC
TRBJ1-2	-	-	TRBV7-9	CASSLSGGLLPGYTF	TGTGCCAGCAGCTTGTCGGGGGGGTTGTTGCCTGGCTACACCTTC
TRBJ2-5	-	TRBD2	TRBV20-1	CSATSGGAKQETQYF	TGCAGTGCTACTTCCGGGGGGGCAAAACAAGAGACCCAGTACTTC
TRBJ1-5	few	-	TRBV24-1	CATSDLEGDQPQHF	TGTGCCACCAGTGATTTGGAAGGGGATCAGCCCCAGCATTTT
TRBJ1-5	many	-	TRBV2	CASSEADDAVNQPQHF	TGTGCCAGCAGTGAAGCCGACGACGCAGTCAATCAGCCCCAGCATTTT
TRBJ2-1	-	-	TRBV6-5	CASRPQGTANEQFF	TGTGCCAGCAGACCGCAGGGGACCGCCAATGAGCAGTTCTTC
TRBJ2-1	-	-	TRBV9	CASSVRVLGDEQFF	TGTGCCAGCAGCGTCAGAGTGTTGGGCGATGAGCAGTTCTTC
TRBJ2-4	-	TRBD1	TRBV9	CASSSGQGSTLAKNIQYF	TGTGCCAGCAGCTCGGGACAGGGCAGTACCCTAGCCAAAAACATTCAGTACTTC